One sample yielded the 17 T cell receptor beta chains listed below, sequenced in a study of blood T cell repertoires in COVID-19. Some clones are missing from TCRdb's copy, which holds only in-frame ones; the method was immunoSEQ multiplex PCR. The sample has 56,000 or so clones; about 90% are singletons. Sample: peripheral blood. These receptors came from a woman over 75 with active COVID-19.

This clone was seen just once. V gene TRBV4-3 combines with J gene TRBJ2-7, with 9 bases fitting TRBD2. This CDR3 is built from 15 residues. V lost 4 bases and J lost 2; bases outside the gene matches: 6. Looked up from germline, CDR1 is LGHNA and CDR2 is YSLEER. CDR3 nucleotide sequence: TGCGCCAGCAGCCCCAGAGCGGGGGGAACCTACGAGCAGTACTTC. Its translation is CASSPRAGGTYEQYF.

This chain connects TRBV6-5 to TRBJ2-3; 9 bases are a match to TRBD2. V trimming: 2 bases; J trimming: 0 bases; junction bases outside the gene matches: 3. CDR3 length equals 16 residues. Germline V gene sequence: CDR1 MNHEY, CDR2 SVGAGI. The CDR3 DNA reads TGTGCCAGCAGTTACAGGGGACTAGCTAGCACAGATACGCAGTATTTT. This codes for CASSYRGLASTDTQYF.

CDR3 sequence reads: CASIQNRVGPDTQYF. The CDR3 coding sequence is TGTGCCAGCATCCAAAACAGGGTGGGGCCAGATACGCAGTATTTT. This chain joins TRBV7-9 and TRBJ2-3, with D tentatively TRBD1 (6 bases). Germline values: CDR1 SEHNR, CDR2 FQNEAQ (reference sequence). This CDR3 spans 15 amino acids. Deletions cut 7 bases from V and 4 bases from J, with 18 bases between.

This clone was found a few times. The V call is TRBV30, the J call TRBJ1-6; D uncertain. Germline V gene data show CDR1 as GTSNPN and CDR2 as SVGIG (reference sequence). Deletions cut 3 bases from V and 1 base from J, with 10 bases between. The CDR3 loop spans 15 amino acids. DNA for the CDR3: TGTGCCTGGAGCGTGAGGGTGTCCTATAATTCACCCCTCCACTTT. Amino acid sequence: CAWSVRVSYNSPLHF.

The CDR3 spells CASSPREVADTQYF. The CDR3 DNA is TGTGCCAGCTCACCACGGGAGGTCGCAGATACGCAGTATTTT. This chain connects TRBV18 to TRBJ2-3; tentative D call: TRBD2 (6 bases). V lost 1 base to trimming and J lost 4 bases, with 9 bases between them. CDR1 KGHSH and CDR2 LQKENI come from the germline V gene. This CDR3 region has 14 residues.

V is TRBV2 and J is TRBJ2-2; D perhaps matches TRBD2 (7 bases). Germline values: CDR1 SNHLY, CDR2 FYNNEI. Trimming took 4 bases from V and 4 from J, leaving 10 bases between them. The length of the CDR3 is 14 residues. The CDR3 region has the DNA TGTGCCAGCAGTGGGAGGGGGGGCACCGGGGAGCTGTTTTTT. This encodes CASSGRGGTGELFF.

This clone appeared a few times. The chain joins TRBV7-3 to TRBJ2-7; D gene ambiguous. Germline CDR1 is SGHTA and CDR2 is FQGTGA. The V and J ends lost 11 bases and 0 bases respectively, with 11 bases between them. The CDR3 length is 12 residues. The CDR3 nucleotides read TGTGCCGGAGCGTTTAGCTCCTACGAGCAGTACTTC. Translated: CAGAFSSYEQYF. Full variable domain (remainder filled in from reference TRBV7-3 and TRBJ2-7): GAGVSQTPSNKVTEKGKYVELRCDPISGHTALYWYRQSLGQGPEFLIYFQGTGAADDSGLPNDRFFAVRPEGSVSTLKIQRTERGDSAVYLCAGAFSSYEQYFGPGTRLTVT.

The V gene is TRBV4-3, the J gene TRBJ2-2; TRBD2 agrees at 10 bases. The CDR3 loop spans 17 amino acids. CDR1 and CDR2 (germline): LGHNA, YSLEER. The V gene end was trimmed by 1 base and the J gene end by 6 bases; junction bases not matched to a gene: 8. Here the CDR3 reads CASSQGPSGGAAGELFF. In nucleotides, the CDR3 is TGCGCCAGCAGCCAAGGTCCCAGCGGGGGGGCCGCCGGGGAGCTGTTTTTT.

The rearrangement uses TRBV19 and TRBJ1-5; D is possibly TRBD1 (6 bases). The CDR3 covers 16 residues. The ends were cut back, 4 bases at V and 2 bases at J, with 15 bases in the middle. The germline gives CDR1 LNHDA, CDR2 SQIVND (reference sequence). The CDR3 here is CASSSLGRGGNQPQHF. CDR3 coding DNA: TGTGCCAGTAGTAGCCTGGGCAGGGGAGGCAATCAGCCCCAGCATTTT.

This clone occurred once. J is TRBJ2-7 and V is TRBV5-6, with 7 bases identical to TRBD1. J gave up 2 bases and V 5 bases, and 4 bases lay outside the gene matches. This CDR3 spans 13 amino acids. Germline V gene lookup returns CDR1 SGHDT and CDR2 YYEEEE. CDR3 in amino acids: CASSGDSPYEQYF. DNA of the CDR3: TGTGCCAGCAGTGGGGACAGTCCCTACGAGCAGTACTTC.

J is TRBJ2-7 and V is TRBV30, with 14 bases identical to TRBD2. The CDR3 runs to 18 residues. Trimming took 5 bases from V and 4 from J; bases not matched to a gene: 16. Germline lookup yields CDR1 GTSNPN and CDR2 SVGIG (reference sequence). The CDR3 coding sequence is TGTGCCTGGTCCGATGTTGGAGGGACTAGCGGGGGTGTGTACGAGCAGTACTTC. Translating gives CAWSDVGGTSGGVYEQYF.

This chain joins TRBV5-4 and TRBJ1-2, with TRBD1 as a possible D gene (6 bases). Trimming removed 4 bases from V and 2 bases from J, with 9 bases in between. This CDR3 is 13 amino acids long. Germline CDR1 is SGHNT and CDR2 is YYREEE (reference sequence). CDR3 nucleotides: TGTGCCAGCAGCCGCGACAGGAACTATGGCTACACCTTC. Encoded protein: CASSRDRNYGYTF. The full variable domain, with the rest looked up from reference TRBV5-4 and TRBJ1-2, is ETGVTQSPTHLIKTRGQQVTLRCSSQSGHNTVSWYQQALGQGPQFIFQYYREEENGRGNFPPRFSGLQFPNYSSELNVNALELDDSALYLCASSRDRNYGYTFGSGTRLTVV.

This sequence joins TRBV5-1 and TRBJ2-7; 8 positions match TRBD1. There are 15 residues in the CDR3. Germline CDR1 and CDR2: SGHRS and YFSETQ. The V and J ends lost 1 base and 6 bases, in that order; junction bases with no gene match: 9. In DNA form, the CDR3 reads TGCGCCAGCAGCTTGATCGGGCAGGGGGCAGGCGAGCAGTACTTC. Encoded protein: CASSLIGQGAGEQYF. Based on the CDR3 plus reference TRBV5-1 and TRBJ2-7, the full variable domain is KAGVTQTPRYLIKTRGQQVTLSCSPISGHRSVSWYQQTPGQGLQFLFEYFSETQRNKGNFPGRFSGRQFSNSRSEMNVSTLELGDSALYLCASSLIGQGAGEQYFGPGTRLTVT.

The chain links TRBV29-1 to TRBJ1-1; weak D call: TRBD1 (5 bases). The V end lost 0 bases, the J end lost 13 bases, and 12 bases lay between the germline ends. CDR1 is SQVTM and CDR2 is ANQGSEA in the germline V gene. CDR3 length: 11 amino acids. CDR3 nucleotide sequence: TGCAGCGTTGAAGATGGAAGGGGAAGTTTCTTT. It translates to CSVEDGRGSFF.

This rearrangement joins TRBV27 to TRBJ1-4, with 8 bases matching TRBD1. J lost 4 bases, V lost 5 bases, and 3 bases had no gene match. The CDR3 extends over 14 amino acids. Looked up from germline, CDR1 is MNHEY and CDR2 is SMNVEV (reference sequence). The CDR3 DNA follows: TGTGCCAGCAGTCGACAGGGGTTTAATGAAAAACTGTTTTTT. Translating it yields CASSRQGFNEKLFF.

The chain combines TRBV6-6 with TRBJ2-7; 8 nucleotides match TRBD2. Germline CDR1 reads MNHNY; CDR2 reads SVGAGI (reference sequence). The length of the CDR3 is 15 residues. The J segment lost 4 bases and the V segment lost 0 bases, leaving 5 bases of the junction unmatched. The CDR3 protein is CASSYSGRGVYEQYF. The CDR3 nucleotides are TGTGCCAGCAGTTACTCAGGGCGGGGGGTATACGAGCAGTACTTC.

The chain joins TRBV4-1 to TRBJ2-2; D possibly corresponds to TRBD2 (5 bases). Trimming stripped 0 bases from V and 0 bases from J, with 17 bases between. The CDR3 is made up of 19 amino acids. In germline, CDR1 is MGHRA, CDR2 YSYEKL. CDR3 in amino acids: CASSQDGWALAANTGELFF. Here the CDR3 DNA reads TGCGCCAGCAGCCAAGATGGGTGGGCCCTAGCCGCGAACACCGGGGAGCTGTTTTTT.